This T cell receptor beta chain was documented in a study of blood T cell repertoires in COVID-19. TCRdb's table, derived via immunoSEQ multiplex PCR, lists solely in-frame clones and lacks some. The repertoire has nearly 350,000 clones, around 80% of them found once; the top ten carry around 3%. Trimming cost V 4 bases and J 13 bases, with 16 bases left between them. This CDR3 contains 12 residues. This clonotype originated in a man aged 25-45 years with active or convalescent COVID-19. Sequenced: peripheral blood. The chain employs TRBV12-3 or TRBV12-4 and TRBJ1-2; D not certain. The chain's CDR3 is CASSSPSGLLTF. The CDR3, as DNA: TGTGCCAGCAGTTCCCCATCCGGACTTCTCACCTTC.